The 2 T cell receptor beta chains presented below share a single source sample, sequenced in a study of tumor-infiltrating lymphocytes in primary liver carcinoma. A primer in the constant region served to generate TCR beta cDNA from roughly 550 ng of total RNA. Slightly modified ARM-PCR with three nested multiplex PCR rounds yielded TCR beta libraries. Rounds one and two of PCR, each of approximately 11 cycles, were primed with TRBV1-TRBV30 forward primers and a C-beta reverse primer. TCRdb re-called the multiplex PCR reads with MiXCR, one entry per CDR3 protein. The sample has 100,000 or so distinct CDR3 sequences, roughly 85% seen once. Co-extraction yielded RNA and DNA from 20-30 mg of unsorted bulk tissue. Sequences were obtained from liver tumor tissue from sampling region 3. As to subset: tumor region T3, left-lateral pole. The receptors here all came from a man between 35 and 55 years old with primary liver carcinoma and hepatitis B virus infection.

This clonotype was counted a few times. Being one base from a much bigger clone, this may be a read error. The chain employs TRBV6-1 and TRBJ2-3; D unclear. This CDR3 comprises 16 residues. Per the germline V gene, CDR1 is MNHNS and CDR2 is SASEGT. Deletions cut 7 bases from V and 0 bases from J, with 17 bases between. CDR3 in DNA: TGTGCCAGCACCGCCCAGCAGGCGGCTAGCACAGATACGCAGTATTTT. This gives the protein CASTAQQAASTDTQYF.

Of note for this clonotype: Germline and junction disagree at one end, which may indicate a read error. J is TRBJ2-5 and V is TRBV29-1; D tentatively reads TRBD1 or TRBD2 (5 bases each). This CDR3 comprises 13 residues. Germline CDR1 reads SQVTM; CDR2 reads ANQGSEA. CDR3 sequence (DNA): TGCAGCGTTGAAGTCCCCCAACAAGGGACCCAGAACTTC. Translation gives CSVEVPQQGTQNF.